This T cell receptor beta chain was identified during a study of PD-1 blockade in classical Hodgkin lymphoma. Documented time point: cycle 4 day 1 (C4D1), after five to seven weeks of nivolumab. Brentuximab vedotin exposure varied among the patients, all of whom had relapsed after autologous stem cell transplantation. The patients, who had relapsed/refractory classical Hodgkin lymphoma, achieved best responses of complete response, partial response or progressive disease. Whole-study findings and limits: CD4+ TCR diversity, unlike CD8+, rose significantly by C4D1.

In the case of this clone: Its antigen remains unidentified. At one of its ends the junction is not consistent with the germline gene, which may arise from a read error. This CDR3 is also generated by other DNA sequences in the sample.

This table comes from immunoSEQ multiplex PCR, and its TCRdb copy is limited to in-frame clones, with some not included. The table lists about 13,000 clones, roughly 80% of them singletons, with more than 15% in the top ten. Germline V gene sequence: CDR1 SGHTA, CDR2 FQGNSA. This CDR3 contains 14 residues. The TCR sequence derives from a human donor with classical Hodgkin lymphoma. The sample was peripheral blood mononuclear cells (PBMCs), taken before the fourth cycle of nivolumab. V gene TRBV7-2 combines with J gene TRBJ2-1, with 8 bases matching TRBD1. The CDR3 nucleotides are TGTGCTAGCAGCCGGCCAGGACAGGGCAATGAGCAGTTCTTC. It translates to CASSRPGQGNEQFF.